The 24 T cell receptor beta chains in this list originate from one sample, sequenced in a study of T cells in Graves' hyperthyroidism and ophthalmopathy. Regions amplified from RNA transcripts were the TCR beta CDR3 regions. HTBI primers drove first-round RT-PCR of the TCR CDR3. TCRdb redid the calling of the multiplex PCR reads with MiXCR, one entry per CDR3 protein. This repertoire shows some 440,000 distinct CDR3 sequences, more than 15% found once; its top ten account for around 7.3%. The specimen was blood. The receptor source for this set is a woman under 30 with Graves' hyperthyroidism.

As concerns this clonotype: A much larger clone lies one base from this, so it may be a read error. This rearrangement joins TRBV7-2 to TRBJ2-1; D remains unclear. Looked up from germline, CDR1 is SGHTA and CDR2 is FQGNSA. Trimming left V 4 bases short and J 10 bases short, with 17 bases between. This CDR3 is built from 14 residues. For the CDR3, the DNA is TGTGCCAGCAGCTCCCGCTTCGAGTCCTACGAGCAGTTCTTC. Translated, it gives CASSSRFESYEQFF.

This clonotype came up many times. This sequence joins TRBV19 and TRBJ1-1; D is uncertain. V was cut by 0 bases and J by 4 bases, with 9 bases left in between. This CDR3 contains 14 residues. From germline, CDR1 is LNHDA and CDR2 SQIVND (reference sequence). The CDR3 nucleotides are TGTGCCAGTAGTATAGATGTAACGGGCACTGAAGCTTTCTTT. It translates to CASSIDVTGTEAFF.

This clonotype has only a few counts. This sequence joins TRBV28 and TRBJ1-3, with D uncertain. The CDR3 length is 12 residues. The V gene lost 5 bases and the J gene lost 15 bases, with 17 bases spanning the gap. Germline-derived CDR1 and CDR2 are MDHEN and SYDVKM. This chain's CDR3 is CASSRRPVDPYF. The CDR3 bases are TGTGCCAGCAGTCGTCGACCGGTGGATCCATATTTT.

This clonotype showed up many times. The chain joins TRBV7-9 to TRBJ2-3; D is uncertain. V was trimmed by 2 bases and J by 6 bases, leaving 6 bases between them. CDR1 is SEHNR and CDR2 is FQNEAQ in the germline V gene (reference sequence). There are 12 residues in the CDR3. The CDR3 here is CASSLMSDTQYF. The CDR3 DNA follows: TGTGCCAGCAGCTTAATGTCGGATACGCAGTATTTT.

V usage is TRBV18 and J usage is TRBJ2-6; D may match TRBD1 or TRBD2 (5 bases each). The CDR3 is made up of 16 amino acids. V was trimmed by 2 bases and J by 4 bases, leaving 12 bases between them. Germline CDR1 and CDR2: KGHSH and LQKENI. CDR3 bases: TGTGCCAGCTCACCATGGATCGGGACCGGGGCCAACGTCCTGACTTTC. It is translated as CASSPWIGTGANVLTF.

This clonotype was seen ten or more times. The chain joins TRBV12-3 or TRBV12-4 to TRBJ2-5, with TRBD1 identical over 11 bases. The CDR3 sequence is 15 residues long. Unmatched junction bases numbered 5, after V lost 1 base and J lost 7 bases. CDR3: CASSLGGTGGGTQYF. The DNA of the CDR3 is TGTGCCAGCAGTTTAGGGGGGACAGGGGGTGGGACCCAGTACTTC.

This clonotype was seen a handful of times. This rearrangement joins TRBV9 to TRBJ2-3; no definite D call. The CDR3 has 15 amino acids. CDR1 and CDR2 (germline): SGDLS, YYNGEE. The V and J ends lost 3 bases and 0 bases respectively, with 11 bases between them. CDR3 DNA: TGTGCCAGCAGCGCTTACAGATCTAGCACAGATACGCAGTATTTT. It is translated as CASSAYRSSTDTQYF.

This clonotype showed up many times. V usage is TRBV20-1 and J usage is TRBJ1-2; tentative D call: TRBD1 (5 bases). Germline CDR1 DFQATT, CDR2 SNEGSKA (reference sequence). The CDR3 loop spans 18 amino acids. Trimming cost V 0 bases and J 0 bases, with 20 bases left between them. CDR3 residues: CSARDRKRGAEANYGYTF. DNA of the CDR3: TGCAGTGCTAGAGATAGGAAGAGGGGCGCCGAAGCTAACTATGGCTACACCTTC.

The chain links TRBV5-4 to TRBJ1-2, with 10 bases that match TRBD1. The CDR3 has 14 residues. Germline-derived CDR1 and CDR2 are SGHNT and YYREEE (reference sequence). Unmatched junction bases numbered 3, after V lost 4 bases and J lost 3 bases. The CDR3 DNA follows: TGTGCCAGCAGCACGGACAGGGGGGACTATGGCTACACCTTC. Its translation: CASSTDRGDYGYTF.

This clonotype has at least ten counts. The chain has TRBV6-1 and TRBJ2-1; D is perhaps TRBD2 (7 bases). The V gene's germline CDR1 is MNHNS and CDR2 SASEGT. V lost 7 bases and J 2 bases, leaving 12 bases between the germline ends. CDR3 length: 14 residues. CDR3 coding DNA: TGTGCCAGCACCCCGGGGGGCGCCTACAATGAGCAGTTCTTC. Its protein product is CASTPGGAYNEQFF.

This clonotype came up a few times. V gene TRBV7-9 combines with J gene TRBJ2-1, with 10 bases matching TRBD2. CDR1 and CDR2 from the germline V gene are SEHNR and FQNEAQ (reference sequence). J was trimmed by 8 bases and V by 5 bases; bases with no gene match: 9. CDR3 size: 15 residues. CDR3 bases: TGTGCCAGCAGCAAAGAGCGGGGGGGCCTAGATGAGCAGTTCTTC. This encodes CASSKERGGLDEQFF.

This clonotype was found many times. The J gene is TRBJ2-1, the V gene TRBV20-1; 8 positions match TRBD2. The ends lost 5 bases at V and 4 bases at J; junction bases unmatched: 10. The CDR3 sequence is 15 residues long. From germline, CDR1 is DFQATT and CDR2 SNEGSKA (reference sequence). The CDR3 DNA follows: TGCAGTGCTCATGAGGATAGCGGGGTATACAATGAGCAGTTCTTC. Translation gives CSAHEDSGVYNEQFF.

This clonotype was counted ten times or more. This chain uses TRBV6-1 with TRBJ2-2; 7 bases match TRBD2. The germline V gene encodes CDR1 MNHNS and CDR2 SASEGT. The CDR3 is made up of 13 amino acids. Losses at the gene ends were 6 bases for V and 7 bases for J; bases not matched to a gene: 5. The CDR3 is CASRHREDGELFF. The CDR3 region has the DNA TGTGCCAGCAGGCATCGGGAGGACGGGGAGCTGTTTTTT.

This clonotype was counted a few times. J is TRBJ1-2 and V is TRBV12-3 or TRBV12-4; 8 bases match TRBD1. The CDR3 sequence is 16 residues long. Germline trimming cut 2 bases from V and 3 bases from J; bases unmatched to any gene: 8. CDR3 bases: TGTGCCAGCAGTTTACCCAGGACAGGGAAGGACTATGGCTACACCTTC. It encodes CASSLPRTGKDYGYTF.

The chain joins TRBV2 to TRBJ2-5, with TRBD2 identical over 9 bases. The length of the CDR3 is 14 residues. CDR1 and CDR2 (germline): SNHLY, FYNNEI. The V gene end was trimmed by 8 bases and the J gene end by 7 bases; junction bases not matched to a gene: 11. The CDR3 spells CASEERGAGGTQYF. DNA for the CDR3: TGTGCCAGCGAGGAGCGGGGGGCGGGGGGGACCCAGTACTTC.

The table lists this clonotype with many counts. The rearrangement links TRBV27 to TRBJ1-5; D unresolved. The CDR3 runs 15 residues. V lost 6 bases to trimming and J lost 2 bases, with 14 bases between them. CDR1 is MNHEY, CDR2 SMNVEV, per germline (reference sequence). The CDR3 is CASRPGVSGNQPQHF. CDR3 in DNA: TGTGCCAGCAGGCCCGGGGTCTCGGGCAATCAGCCCCAGCATTTT.

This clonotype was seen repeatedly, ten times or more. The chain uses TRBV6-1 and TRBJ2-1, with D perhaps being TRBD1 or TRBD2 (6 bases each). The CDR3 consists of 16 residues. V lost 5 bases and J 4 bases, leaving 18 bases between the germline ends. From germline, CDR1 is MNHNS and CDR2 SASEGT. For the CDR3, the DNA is TGTGCCAGCAGTTACAGGGCGGGGATCACTTACAATGAGCAGTTCTTC. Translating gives CASSYRAGITYNEQFF.

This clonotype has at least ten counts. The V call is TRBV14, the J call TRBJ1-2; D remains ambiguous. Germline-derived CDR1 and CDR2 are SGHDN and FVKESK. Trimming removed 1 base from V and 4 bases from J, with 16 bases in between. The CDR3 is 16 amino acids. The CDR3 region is CASSQAGYGQSYGYTF. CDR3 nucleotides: TGTGCCAGCAGCCAAGCCGGGTATGGTCAAAGCTATGGCTACACCTTC.

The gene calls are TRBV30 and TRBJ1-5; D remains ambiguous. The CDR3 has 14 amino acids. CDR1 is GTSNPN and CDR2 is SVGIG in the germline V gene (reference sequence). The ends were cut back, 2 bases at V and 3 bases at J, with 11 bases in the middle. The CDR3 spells CAWSPIRDNQPQHF. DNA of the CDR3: TGTGCCTGGAGTCCTATCCGGGACAATCAGCCCCAGCATTTT.

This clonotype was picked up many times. The CDR3 spells CSARDMRFRGLQETQYF. Written as DNA, the CDR3 is TGCAGTGCTAGAGATATGAGATTTCGGGGGCTGCAAGAGACCCAGTACTTC. The V call is TRBV20-1, the J call TRBJ2-5; D possibly uses TRBD1 or TRBD2 (6 bases each). The V and J ends lost 0 bases and 2 bases respectively, with 19 bases between them. Germline loops: CDR1 DFQATT, CDR2 SNEGSKA (reference sequence). This CDR3 is 17 amino acids long.

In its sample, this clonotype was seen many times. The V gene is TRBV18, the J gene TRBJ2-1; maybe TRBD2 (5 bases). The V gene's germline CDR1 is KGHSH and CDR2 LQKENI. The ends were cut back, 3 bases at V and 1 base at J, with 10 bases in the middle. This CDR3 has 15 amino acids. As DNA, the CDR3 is TGTGCCAGCTCACCCCGCAGCGGTTCCTACAATGAGCAGTTCTTC. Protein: CASSPRSGSYNEQFF. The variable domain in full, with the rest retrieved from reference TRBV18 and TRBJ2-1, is NAGVMQNPRHLVRRRGQEARLRCSPMKGHSHVYWYRQLPEEGLKFMVYLQKENIIDESGMPKERFSAEFPKEGPSILRIQQVVRGDSAAYFCASSPRSGSYNEQFFGPGTRLTVL.

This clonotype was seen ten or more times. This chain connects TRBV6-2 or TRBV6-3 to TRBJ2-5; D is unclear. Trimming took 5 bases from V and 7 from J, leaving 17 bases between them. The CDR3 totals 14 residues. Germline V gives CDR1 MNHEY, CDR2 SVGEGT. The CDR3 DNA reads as TGTGCCAGCAGTCAAACGGACCTCTCGGGGACCCAGTACTTC. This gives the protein CASSQTDLSGTQYF.

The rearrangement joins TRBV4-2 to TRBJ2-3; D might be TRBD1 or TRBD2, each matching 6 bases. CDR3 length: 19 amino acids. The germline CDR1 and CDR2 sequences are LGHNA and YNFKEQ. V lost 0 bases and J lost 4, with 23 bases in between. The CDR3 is CASSQDGGPTGYSADTQYF. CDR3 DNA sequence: TGTGCCAGCAGCCAAGATGGGGGGCCCACAGGGTATTCCGCAGATACGCAGTATTTT.

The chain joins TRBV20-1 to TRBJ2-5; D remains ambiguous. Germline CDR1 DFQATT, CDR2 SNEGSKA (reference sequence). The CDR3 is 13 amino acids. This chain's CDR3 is CSVDTGPQETQYF. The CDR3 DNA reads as TGCAGCGTTGACACCGGGCCTCAAGAGACCCAGTACTTC.